Presented here are 15 T cell receptor beta chains from one specimen sequenced in a study of naive and memory T cell subsets. Both TRBC1 and TRBC2 were covered by a beta constant-region primer of two equimolar oligonucleotides. TCRdb re-called the UMI-ligation and nested PCR reads through MiXCR, storing one row per CDR3 protein. The repertoire includes about 85,000 distinct CDR3 sequences, around 13% of them detected once, and around 0.99% sits in the top ten. Sequencing was done on a sample of central memory CD4+ T cells from blood. Receptors were obtained from a human donor in good health.

The rearrangement uses TRBV5-1 and TRBJ2-3, with unresolved D. Germline CDR1 and CDR2: SGHRS and YFSETQ. V lost 1 base, J lost 2 bases, and 8 bases lay in between. This CDR3 is 14 amino acids long. The CDR3 nucleotides are TGCGCCAGCAGCTTGTTCGACAACACAGATACGCAGTATTTT. This codes for CASSLFDNTDTQYF.

The J gene is TRBJ1-1, the V gene TRBV20-1, with D tentatively TRBD1 (6 bases). Trimming took off 6 bases at V and 2 bases at J, with 16 bases between the two ends. CDR1 and CDR2 (germline): DFQATT, SNEGSKA (reference sequence). The CDR3 loop spans 14 amino acids. The chain's CDR3 is CSAPGASQNTEAFF. The CDR3 bases are TGCAGTGCCCCGGGGGCTTCCCAAAACACTGAAGCTTTCTTT.

This clonotype showed up many times. The chain links TRBV4-2 to TRBJ1-5; D is perhaps TRBD1 (5 bases). Trimming stripped 0 bases from V and 0 bases from J, with 6 bases between. The CDR3 has 15 amino acids. CDR1 is LGHNA and CDR2 is YNFKEQ in the germline V gene. CDR3 bases: TGTGCCAGCAGCCAAGATGGGGGTAGCAATCAGCCCCAGCATTTT. Encoded protein: CASSQDGGSNQPQHF.

This clonotype was detected a few times. V usage is TRBV10-3 and J usage is TRBJ2-3; 9 nucleotides match TRBD2. Losses at the gene ends were 5 bases for V and 3 bases for J; bases not matched to a gene: 3. This CDR3 spans 14 amino acids. The germline V gene encodes CDR1 ENHRY and CDR2 SYGVKD. CDR3 DNA: TGTGCCATCAGTCCTAGCGGGACTACAGATACGCAGTATTTT. Translated, it gives CAISPSGTTDTQYF.

This clonotype was picked up many times. The J gene is TRBJ2-7, the V gene TRBV11-2; 13 bases line up with TRBD2. From germline, CDR1 is SGHAT and CDR2 FQNNGV. This CDR3 contains 15 residues. The J segment lost 6 bases and the V segment lost 5 bases, leaving 7 bases of the junction unmatched. For the CDR3, the DNA is TGTGCCAGCAGCCTGACTAGCGGGAGGCGGGGCGAGCAGTACTTC. It translates to CASSLTSGRRGEQYF.

The table lists this clonotype with many counts. The chain is built from TRBV4-2 and TRBJ2-7; D might be TRBD2 (5 bases). The CDR3 has 14 residues. Germline CDR1 is LGHNA and CDR2 is YNFKEQ. V was trimmed by 1 base and J by 2 bases, leaving 9 bases between them. The chain's CDR3 is CASSQGGGAYEQYF. The CDR3 DNA reads as TGTGCCAGCAGCCAAGGAGGAGGTGCCTACGAGCAGTACTTC.

A few counts support this clonotype. The chain carries TRBV7-8 and TRBJ2-5; D is unclear. This CDR3 is built from 14 residues. The V gene's germline CDR1 is SGHVS and CDR2 FQNEAQ. The germline V and J ends were trimmed by 3 bases and 2 bases, with 10 bases remaining between them. CDR3 nucleotide sequence: TGTGCCAGCAGCTTTTCTAGAAAACAAGAGACCCAGTACTTC. It is translated as CASSFSRKQETQYF.

This chain joins TRBV29-1 and TRBJ2-2, with D maybe TRBD1 (6 bases). V was pared by 7 bases and J by 7 bases, with 16 bases between. CDR1 and CDR2 (germline): SQVTM, ANQGSEA. The CDR3 contains 13 residues. The CDR3 region has the DNA TGCAGCGGATCGGACAGCACCGTCGGGGAGCTGTTTTTT. Its translation is CSGSDSTVGELFF.

This clonotype was seen many times. The chain uses TRBV20-1 and TRBJ2-1; D gene uncertain. V was pared by 0 bases and J by 5 bases, with 8 bases between. This CDR3 is built from 13 residues. In germline, CDR1 is DFQATT, CDR2 SNEGSKA (reference sequence). The CDR3 sequence: CSARDSRNNEQFF. The DNA for the CDR3 is TGCAGTGCTAGAGATTCCCGGAACAATGAGCAGTTCTTC.

V usage is TRBV19 and J usage is TRBJ1-5; tentatively, D is TRBD1 (6 bases). Trimming removed 1 base from V and 3 bases from J, with 10 bases in between. This CDR3 spans 15 amino acids. Germline lookup yields CDR1 LNHDA and CDR2 SQIVND (reference sequence). The CDR3 DNA sequence: TGTGCCAGTAGTATAGTTGACAGGTCCAATCAGCCCCAGCATTTT. Residues: CASSIVDRSNQPQHF.

This clonotype was counted ten times or more. J is TRBJ2-7 and V is TRBV5-1; 13 bases fit TRBD2. Germline assignment: CDR1 SGHRS and CDR2 YFSETQ. The CDR3 is 16 residues long. Losses at the gene ends were 2 bases for V and 2 bases for J; bases not matched to a gene: 4. The CDR3 coding sequence is TGCGCCAGCAGCTTCGGACTAGCGGGGGCCCCCTACGAGCAGTACTTC. Its protein product is CASSFGLAGAPYEQYF.

This clonotype was counted many times. This chain links TRBV20-1 with TRBJ2-2; TRBD2 aligns across 8 bases. CDR1 DFQATT and CDR2 SNEGSKA come from the germline V gene (reference sequence). This CDR3 comprises 14 residues. The V gene end was trimmed by 6 bases and the J gene end by 0 bases; junction bases not matched to a gene: 3. This CDR3 is CSARGLANTGELFF. Written as DNA, the CDR3 is TGCAGTGCCAGGGGACTAGCGAACACCGGGGAGCTGTTTTTT.

This clonotype appeared a few times. The chain links TRBV28 to TRBJ2-1; TRBD2 matches at 12 bases. The V gene end was trimmed by 4 bases and the J gene end by 7 bases; junction bases not matched to a gene: 8. CDR1 is MDHEN, CDR2 SYDVKM, per germline. The CDR3 totals 16 residues. As DNA, the CDR3 is TGTGCCAGCAGTTCGCTAGCGGGAGGGCTGAGGAATGAGCAGTTCTTC. It translates to CASSSLAGGLRNEQFF.

V gene TRBV7-2 combines with J gene TRBJ1-2, with TRBD1 matching 7 bases. V was pared by 4 bases and J by 5 bases, with 10 bases of the junction left unmatched. The CDR3 consists of 15 residues. Germline V CDR1 and CDR2: SGHTA, FQGNSA. The CDR3 loop is CASSSNRGHGYGYTF. CDR3 DNA sequence: TGTGCCAGCAGCTCGAATAGGGGGCATGGGTATGGCTACACCTTC.

The rearrangement uses TRBV20-1 and TRBJ1-5; 11 nucleotides line up with TRBD1. CDR1 and CDR2 (germline): DFQATT, SNEGSKA (reference sequence). The V and J ends lost 5 bases and 0 bases, in that order; junction bases with no gene match: 3. This CDR3 is 15 amino acids long. In DNA form, the CDR3 reads TGCAGTGCTGGGGGGACAGGGGGTAGCAATCAGCCCCAGCATTTT. Its protein is CSAGGTGGSNQPQHF.